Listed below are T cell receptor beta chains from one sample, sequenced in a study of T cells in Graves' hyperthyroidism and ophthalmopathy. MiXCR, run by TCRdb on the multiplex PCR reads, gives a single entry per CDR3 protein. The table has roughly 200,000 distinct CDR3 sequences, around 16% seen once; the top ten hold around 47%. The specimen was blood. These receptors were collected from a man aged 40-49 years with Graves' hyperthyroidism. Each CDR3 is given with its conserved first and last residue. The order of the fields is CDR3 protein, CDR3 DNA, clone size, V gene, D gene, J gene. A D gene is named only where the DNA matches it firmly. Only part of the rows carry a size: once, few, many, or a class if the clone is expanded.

CDR3: CASSPRQGLAFF
DNA: TGTGCCAGCAGCCCGAGACAGGGGCTGGCTTTCTTT
size: many
V: TRBV7-2
D: TRBD1
J: TRBJ1-1

CDR3: CASSVRNSPLHF
DNA: TGTGCCAGTAGTGTGAGAAATTCACCCCTCCACTTT
size: few
V: TRBV19
D: -
J: TRBJ1-6

CDR3: CASGSVSSGNTIYF
DNA: TGTGCCAGCGGGTCGGTGAGCTCTGGAAACACCATATATTTT
size: -
V: TRBV11-1
D: -
J: TRBJ1-3

CDR3: CASSPSTGGDTQYF
DNA: TGCGCCAGCAGCCCGTCTACCGGGGGAGATACGCAGTATTTT
size: few
V: TRBV4-3
D: -
J: TRBJ2-3

CDR3: CAISDKEGYEQYF
DNA: TGTGCCATCAGTGACAAAGAGGGCTACGAGCAGTACTTC
size: few
V: TRBV10-3
D: -
J: TRBJ2-7

CDR3: CASSIGAGGPDEQFF
DNA: TGTGCCAGTAGTATAGGAGCGGGGGGGCCTGATGAGCAGTTCTTC
size: -
V: TRBV19
D: TRBD2
J: TRBJ2-1

CDR3: CASSERTADTQYF
DNA: TGTGCCAGCAGCGAAAGGACCGCAGATACGCAGTATTTT
size: few
V: TRBV11-3
D: -
J: TRBJ2-3

CDR3: CASSLDTAAEQYF
DNA: TGTGCCAGCAGTTTAGATACAGCCGCAGAGCAGTACTTC
size: -
V: TRBV12-3/TRBV12-4
D: -
J: TRBJ2-7

CDR3: CASSLSPGTSGSNEQFF
DNA: TGTGCCAGCAGCCTAAGTCCCGGGACTAGCGGGAGTAATGAGCAGTTCTTC
size: once
V: TRBV7-3
D: TRBD2
J: TRBJ2-1

CDR3: CSVWDRASYEQYF
DNA: TGCAGCGTGTGGGACAGGGCGTCCTACGAGCAGTACTTC
size: many
V: TRBV29-1
D: TRBD1
J: TRBJ2-7

CDR3: CASIEEVGNEQFF
DNA: TGTGCCAGCATCGAGGAGGTGGGGAATGAGCAGTTCTTC
size: -
V: TRBV28
D: -
J: TRBJ2-1

CDR3: CASSSTHQTGAQEAFF
DNA: TGTGCCAGCAGCTCGACCCACCAGACAGGGGCCCAGGAAGCTTTCTTT
size: few
V: TRBV7-2
D: TRBD1
J: TRBJ1-1